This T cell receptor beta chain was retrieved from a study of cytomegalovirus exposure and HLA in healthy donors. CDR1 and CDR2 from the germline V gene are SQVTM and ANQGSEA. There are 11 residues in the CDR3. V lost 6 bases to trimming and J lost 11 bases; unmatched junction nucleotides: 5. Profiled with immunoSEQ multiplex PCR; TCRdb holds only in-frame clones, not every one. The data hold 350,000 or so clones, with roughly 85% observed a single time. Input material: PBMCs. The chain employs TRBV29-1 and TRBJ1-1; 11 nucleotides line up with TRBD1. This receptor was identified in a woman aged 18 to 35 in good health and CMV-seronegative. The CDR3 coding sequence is TGCAGCGTAGGACAGGGGGCCCGGGCTTTCTTT. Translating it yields CSVGQGARAFF. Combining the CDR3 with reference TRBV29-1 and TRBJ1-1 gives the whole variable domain SAVISQKPSRDICQRGTSLTIQCQVDSQVTMMFWYRQQPGQSLTLIATANQGSEATYESGFVIDKFPISRPNLTFSTLTVSNMSPEDSSIYLCSVGQGARAFFGQGTRLTVV.